This TCR beta chain was captured in a study of metastatic and nonmetastatic thyroid tumors (dated by TCRdb to between 2020 and 2021). With regard to the full study: The researchers compared repertoires between peripheral blood samples and tumor or nodule tissue samples from patients with malignant or benign thyroid disease.

Library prep was done by PCR. These reads were obtained on an Illumina HiSeq 4000. High-throughput sequencing was used to profile the CDR3 region of the TCR beta-chain in every patient. The authors' analysis ran thus. Drawing on CDR3 differences between clinicopathological groups, the researchers built a classifier meant to tell apart patients with distant-metastatic papillary thyroid cancer. Repertoire diversity was assessed with the Shannon index, and tumor-blood repertoire similarity with the Morisita-Horn index. Using fastp trimming at Q25 and MiXCR clonotype assembly, TCRdb reanalyzed the public sequencing data and kept in-frame beta chains. Here the V and J calls rest on TCRdb's processing, not on the authors' analysis. For this sample the table gives more than 40,000 clones, of which roughly 3.9% were detected only once. The top ten constitute 8.5% to 10% of the sample. This clone was found a few times. Its antigen is still unknown. Per-base qualities were not stored, and no clone one base away is much larger.

None of the patients had been given any treatment before thyroid surgery. Using T-cell receptor beta sequencing, the researchers looked back retrospectively at clinical samples from patients, gathered between about 2012 and 2018. The paper as a whole reports these results and caveats: In both blood and tumor samples, TCR beta diversity was reported to be significantly higher in malignant tumors than in benign nodules.

The germline V gene (reference sequence) specifies LNHDA as CDR1 and SQIVND as CDR2. Germline trimming: 4 bases from V, 4 bases from J; junction bases outside gene matches: 6. The CDR3 runs 15 residues from the cysteine to the phenylalanine. Only the CDR3 DNA stays, 45 bases, in frame from base 1. The clonotype originates from a female donor with papillary thyroid cancer or a benign thyroid nodule (not recorded which). Some clones in this sample may be carry-over from other donors' samples. The sample was blood. The sequence joins TRBV19 to TRBJ2-1, and 8 bases in between align with TRBD1. The CDR3 loop reads CASSKQGAGYNEQFF. The nucleotides read TGTGCCAGTAGTAAGCAGGGGGCGGGTTACAATGAGCAGTTCTTC.